This paragraph reports one T cell receptor (beta chain). Antigen unknown. This record belongs to a study of T cell responses to AZD1222 COVID-19 vaccine. Libraries were prepared by immunoSEQ multiplex PCR; TCRdb keeps only in-frame clonotypes and omits some of them. The data contain over 120,000 clones, approximately 91% of them seen just once; the ten biggest clones take up approximately 5.4%. Overall study findings and caveats: Repertoires in all cases were sampled only once the peak T cell response had passed. Seropositive status at baseline applied to only six AZD1222 recipients.

The sample in question was peripheral blood, obtained 28 days after the second dose of the MenACWY control vaccine. The origin of this receptor is an adult who received the MenACWY meningococcal vaccine as a control.

The CDR3 DNA reads as TGTGCCAGCAGTTTTAGCTCTCGACAGGGGGTGGGTGAGCAGTTCTTC. Its translation is CASSFSSRQGVGEQFF. This chain connects TRBV27 to TRBJ2-1; 9 bases map to TRBD1. The CDR3 length is 16 residues. The germline gives CDR1 MNHEY, CDR2 SMNVEV (reference sequence). After removal of 3 bases from V and 9 bases from J, the junction contained 12 bases not matched to a gene.